These 22 T cell receptor beta chains were sequenced from one sample in a study of shared clonotypes between healthy human individuals. Terminally differentiated effector memory CD45RA+ cells were excluded from the naive CD8 cells, which were CD45RO-negative and positively selected for CCR7. Libraries were prepared by immunoSEQ multiplex PCR; TCRdb keeps only in-frame clonotypes and omits some of them. The profile shows approximately 600,000 clones, roughly 96% of them singletons. Sequencing input: naive CD8+ T cells sorted from blood. These receptors were collected from a woman younger than 45 in good health.

The rearrangement joins TRBV14 to TRBJ2-3; D is undetermined. The V end lost 1 base, the J end lost 6 bases, and 5 bases lay between the germline ends. CDR3 length: 12 amino acids. The germline V gene has CDR1 SGHDN and CDR2 FVKESK. CDR3 sequence reads: CASSQGSDTQYF. The CDR3 DNA is TGTGCCAGCAGCCAAGGATCCGATACGCAGTATTTT.

This chain links TRBV5-4 with TRBJ2-7; TRBD2 matches at 7 bases. Trimming cost V 3 bases and J 6 bases; bases outside gene matches: 6. The CDR3 length is 13 residues. Germline values: CDR1 SGHNT, CDR2 YYREEE (reference sequence). The CDR3 region has the DNA TGTGCCAGCAGCTGGAACCCTAGCGGCGAGCAGTACTTC. Amino acids: CASSWNPSGEQYF.

This clone was picked up one time. The chain is built from TRBV4-1 and TRBJ1-1, with D unclear. The CDR3 has 14 residues. With 1 base removed from V and 1 base from J, the gap between germline ends came to 7 bases. The germline gives CDR1 MGHRA, CDR2 YSYEKL. The CDR3 reads CASSQVGANTEAFF. CDR3 sequence (DNA): TGCGCCAGCAGCCAAGTGGGTGCGAACACTGAAGCTTTCTTT.

The rearrangement joins TRBV18 to TRBJ2-7; no clear D. This CDR3 spans 14 amino acids. V was cut by 0 bases and J by 7 bases, with 13 bases left in between. Germline values: CDR1 KGHSH, CDR2 LQKENI. The CDR3 loop is CASSPPETSLEQYF. As DNA, the CDR3 is TGTGCCAGCTCACCACCTGAGACAAGTCTTGAGCAGTACTTC.

V usage is TRBV6-1 and J usage is TRBJ2-7; maybe TRBD1 (6 bases). The length of the CDR3 is 14 residues. Germline loops: CDR1 MNHNS, CDR2 SASEGT. V lost 7 bases, J lost 0 bases, and 13 bases lay in between. The CDR3 bases are TGTGCCAGCACAAGCGGACAGAGCTCCTACGAGCAGTACTTC. Translating it yields CASTSGQSSYEQYF.

The CDR3 DNA is TGTGCCAGCAGCCAGGTGCTAGCGGGAGCCTACGAGCAGTACTTC. It encodes CASSQVLAGAYEQYF. V gene TRBV5-4 combines with J gene TRBJ2-7, with 10 bases identical to TRBD2. V shed 4 bases and J 2 bases; nucleotides not matched to a gene: 6. The CDR3 has 15 residues. Germline loops: CDR1 SGHNT, CDR2 YYREEE (reference sequence).

The table lists this clone with a count of one. The V call is TRBV18, the J call TRBJ2-7, with no clear D. CDR1 and CDR2 from the germline V gene are KGHSH and LQKENI. V was clipped by 3 bases and J by 4 bases, with 16 bases between them. CDR3 length equals 15 residues. CDR3 region: CASSPRVRQEYEQYF. The CDR3 DNA sequence: TGTGCCAGCTCACCTAGAGTTCGTCAAGAATACGAGCAGTACTTC.

Comment on this clone: The sample has other DNA sequences that encode this CDR3 too. The chain links TRBV9 to TRBJ2-1, with TRBD2 identical over 7 bases. Trimming cost V 0 bases and J 4 bases; bases outside gene matches: 4. The CDR3 has 15 residues. The germline CDR1 and CDR2 sequences are SGDLS and YYNGEE. The CDR3 protein is CASSVGLAEYNEQFF. Written as DNA, the CDR3 is TGTGCCAGCAGCGTAGGGCTAGCGGAATACAATGAGCAGTTCTTC.

The chain has TRBV6-1 and TRBJ1-2; 7 bases are shared with TRBD1. CDR1 MNHNS and CDR2 SASEGT come from the germline V gene. The CDR3 consists of 15 residues. With V trimmed by 6 bases and J by 0 bases, 7 bases remained unmatched. The CDR3 region is CASRKLTGPNYGYTF. Written as DNA, the CDR3 is TGTGCCAGCAGGAAACTGACAGGGCCTAACTATGGCTACACCTTC.

The chain joins TRBV2 to TRBJ2-2; tentative D call: TRBD2 (5 bases). The CDR3 runs 20 residues. The germline CDR1 and CDR2 sequences are SNHLY and FYNNEI. The V end lost 1 base, the J end lost 0 bases, and 21 bases lay between the germline ends. CDR3 region: CASSEGAALVVSANTGELFF. DNA of the CDR3: TGTGCCAGCAGTGAAGGGGCGGCACTAGTCGTGTCCGCGAACACCGGGGAGCTGTTTTTT. Full variable domain (remainder filled in from reference TRBV2 and TRBJ2-2): EPEVTQTPSHQVTQMGQEVILRCVPISNHLYFYWYRQILGQKVEFLVSFYNNEISEKSEIFDDQFSVERPDGSNFTLKIRSTKLEDSAMYFCASSEGAALVVSANTGELFFGEGSRLTVL.

V is TRBV6-1 and J is TRBJ1-1, with TRBD1 as a possible D gene (5 bases). This CDR3 is 14 amino acids long. V was clipped by 3 bases and J by 4 bases, with 12 bases between them. Germline V lookup: CDR1 MNHNS, CDR2 SASEGT. The CDR3 is CASSEPWGGTEAFF. In nucleotides, the CDR3 is TGTGCCAGCAGTGAGCCCTGGGGGGGCACTGAAGCTTTCTTT.

This clone came up once. The chain employs TRBV7-3 and TRBJ2-7; 8 positions match TRBD1. The CDR3 loop spans 15 amino acids. Germline V gene sequence: CDR1 SGHTA, CDR2 FQGTGA. V shed 5 bases, J shed 2 bases, and the junction held 8 bases outside the gene matches. Here the CDR3 reads CASSVGQGGTYEQYF. Here the CDR3 DNA reads TGTGCCAGCAGCGTCGGACAGGGTGGGACCTACGAGCAGTACTTC.

The CDR3 DNA follows: TGCAGCGTTGAAGTGGCAGGAGAGGACTATGGCTACACCTTC. Amino acids: CSVEVAGEDYGYTF. The chain recombines TRBV29-1 with TRBJ1-2; D not resolved. Trimming stripped 1 base from V and 3 bases from J, with 12 bases between. Germline CDR1 reads SQVTM; CDR2 reads ANQGSEA. The length of the CDR3 is 14 residues.

The chain recombines TRBV4-2 with TRBJ1-1; D is undetermined. The CDR3 runs to 16 residues. Germline V gives CDR1 LGHNA, CDR2 YNFKEQ. V lost 1 base and J 0 bases, leaving 12 bases between the germline ends. In DNA form, the CDR3 reads TGTGCCAGCAGCCAAGTTTTGGAGCTCATGAACACTGAAGCTTTCTTT. Translating gives CASSQVLELMNTEAFF.

The chain uses TRBV2 and TRBJ2-1; 11 positions match TRBD2. Germline assignment: CDR1 SNHLY and CDR2 FYNNEI. This CDR3 region has 18 residues. V dropped 3 bases and J dropped 0; count of bases not matched to a gene: 7. The CDR3 DNA follows: TGTGCCAGCAGTGATCCGGGACTAGCGGAAATCTCCTACAATGAGCAGTTCTTC. Translating gives CASSDPGLAEISYNEQFF.

This chain uses TRBV5-5 with TRBJ1-1, with 7 bases lining up with TRBD1. The CDR3 length is 15 residues. Losses at the gene ends were 0 bases for V and 4 bases for J; bases not matched to a gene: 6. Germline V CDR1 and CDR2: SGHKS, YYEKEE (reference sequence). Here the CDR3 reads CASSLGEGAGTEAFF. In DNA form, the CDR3 reads TGTGCCAGCAGCTTGGGGGAGGGGGCTGGCACTGAAGCTTTCTTT.

The chain recombines TRBV28 with TRBJ2-3, with no clear D. Per the germline V gene, CDR1 is MDHEN and CDR2 is SYDVKM. V dropped 5 bases and J dropped 5 bases, with 11 bases sitting between them. The CDR3 contains 13 residues. The CDR3 loop is CASSLHPIDTQYF. CDR3 coding DNA: TGTGCCAGCAGTCTCCACCCTATAGATACGCAGTATTTT.

The chain has TRBV5-1 and TRBJ2-3; 14 positions match TRBD2. Losses at the gene ends were 4 bases for V and 0 bases for J; bases not matched to a gene: 7. Germline-derived CDR1 and CDR2 are SGHRS and YFSETQ. This CDR3 is built from 18 residues. The CDR3 reads CASSILGTSGRSTDTQYF. CDR3 nucleotides: TGCGCCAGCAGCATACTGGGGACTAGCGGGAGAAGCACAGATACGCAGTATTTT.

The chain has TRBV11-2 and TRBJ2-7, with D possibly being TRBD1 (5 bases). The germline V and J ends were trimmed by 5 bases and 3 bases, with 8 bases remaining between them. Per the germline V gene, CDR1 is SGHAT and CDR2 is FQNNGV. This CDR3 is 12 amino acids long. This chain's CDR3 is CASSRRGYEQYF. CDR3 nucleotide sequence: TGTGCCAGCAGCCGAAGGGGCTACGAGCAGTACTTC.

This clone was found once. The genes are TRBV7-9 and TRBJ2-7; perhaps D is TRBD1 or TRBD2 (5 bases each). V lost 1 base, J lost 4 bases, and 14 bases lay in between. The CDR3 has 15 amino acids. CDR1 SEHNR and CDR2 FQNEAQ come from the germline V gene (reference sequence). The chain's CDR3 is CASSLVGGFNYEQYF. The DNA for the CDR3 is TGTGCCAGCAGCTTAGTTGGGGGTTTTAATTACGAGCAGTACTTC.

Points on this clone: The same CDR3 can be traced to other DNA sequences in this sample. The V call is TRBV6-5, the J call TRBJ2-7; D unclear. Trimming left V 2 bases short and J 2 bases short, with 7 bases between. CDR3 size: 13 residues. Germline V gene sequence: CDR1 MNHEY, CDR2 SVGAGI. The CDR3 sequence is CASSYGQTYEQYF. The CDR3, as DNA: TGTGCCAGCAGTTACGGGCAGACCTACGAGCAGTACTTC.

V gene TRBV28 combines with J gene TRBJ2-3, with D perhaps TRBD1 (6 bases). CDR1 is MDHEN, CDR2 SYDVKM, per germline. V was cut by 5 bases and J by 0 bases, with 27 bases left in between. CDR3 size: 20 residues. The CDR3 spells CASSGSWTANFQRSTDTQYF. The CDR3 bases are TGTGCCAGCAGTGGCTCATGGACAGCAAACTTTCAAAGAAGCACAGATACGCAGTATTTT.